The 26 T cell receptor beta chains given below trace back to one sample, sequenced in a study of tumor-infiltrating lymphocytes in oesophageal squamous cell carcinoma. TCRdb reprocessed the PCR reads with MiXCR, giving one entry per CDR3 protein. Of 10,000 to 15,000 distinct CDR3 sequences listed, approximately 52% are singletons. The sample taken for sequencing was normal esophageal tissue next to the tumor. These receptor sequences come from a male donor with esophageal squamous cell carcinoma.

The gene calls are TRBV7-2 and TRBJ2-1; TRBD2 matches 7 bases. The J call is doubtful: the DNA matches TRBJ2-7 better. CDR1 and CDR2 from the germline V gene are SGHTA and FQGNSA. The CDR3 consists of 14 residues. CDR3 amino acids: CASSPWTSSYEQYF. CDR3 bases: TGTGCCAGCAGCCCCTGGACTAGTTCCTACGAGCAGTACTTC.

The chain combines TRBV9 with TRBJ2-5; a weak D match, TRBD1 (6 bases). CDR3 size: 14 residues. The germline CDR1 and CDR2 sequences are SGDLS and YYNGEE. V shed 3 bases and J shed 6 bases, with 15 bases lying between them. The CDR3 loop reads CASSATGQMKTQYF. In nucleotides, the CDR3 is TGTGCCAGCAGCGCGACGGGACAAATGAAGACCCAGTACTTC.

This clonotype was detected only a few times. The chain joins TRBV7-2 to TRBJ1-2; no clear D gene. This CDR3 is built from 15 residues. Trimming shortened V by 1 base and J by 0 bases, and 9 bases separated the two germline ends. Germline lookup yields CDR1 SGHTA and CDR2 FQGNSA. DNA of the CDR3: TGTGCCAGCAGCTTAGGCGCAACCTCTAACTATGGCTACACCTTC. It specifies CASSLGATSNYGYTF. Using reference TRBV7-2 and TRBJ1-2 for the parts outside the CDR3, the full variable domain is GAGVSQSPSNKVTEKGKDVELRCDPISGHTALYWYRQSLGQGLEFLIYFQGNSAPDKSGLPSDRFSAERTGGSVSTLTIQRTQQEDSAVYLCASSLGATSNYGYTFGSGTRLTVV.

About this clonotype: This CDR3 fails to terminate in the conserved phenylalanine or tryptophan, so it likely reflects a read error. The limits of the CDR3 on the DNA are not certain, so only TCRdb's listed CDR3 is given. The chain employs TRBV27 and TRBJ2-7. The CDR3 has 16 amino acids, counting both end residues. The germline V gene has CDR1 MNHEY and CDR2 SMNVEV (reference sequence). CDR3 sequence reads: CASSFRQSNYGYTFGS.

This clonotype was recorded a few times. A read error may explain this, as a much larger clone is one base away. The DNA of the CDR3 is TGTGCCAGCTCACCAAGGCTAGCGGGAGAACATGAGCAGTACTTC. It yields the protein CASSPRLAGEHEQYF. J is TRBJ2-3 and V is TRBV18, with 10 bases fitting TRBD2. Near its end, the DNA agrees better with TRBJ2-7, so the J call may be wrong. Germline values: CDR1 KGHSH, CDR2 LQKENI. The CDR3 loop spans 15 amino acids.

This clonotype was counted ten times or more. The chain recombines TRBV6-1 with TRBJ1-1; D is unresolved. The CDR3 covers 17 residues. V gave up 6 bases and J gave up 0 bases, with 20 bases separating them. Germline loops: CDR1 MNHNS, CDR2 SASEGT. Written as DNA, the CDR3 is TGTGCCAGCAGCCCCTACGGGCGGGGTTCCATGAACACTGAAGCTTTCTTT. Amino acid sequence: CASSPYGRGSMNTEAFF.

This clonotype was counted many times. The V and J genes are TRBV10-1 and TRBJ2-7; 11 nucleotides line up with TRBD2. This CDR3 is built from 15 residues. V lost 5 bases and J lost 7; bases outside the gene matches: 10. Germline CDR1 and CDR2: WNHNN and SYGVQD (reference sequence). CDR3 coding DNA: TGCGCCAGCAGTCCTTTAGCGGGAGGGCCGAAGGAGCAGTACTTC. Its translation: CASSPLAGGPKEQYF.

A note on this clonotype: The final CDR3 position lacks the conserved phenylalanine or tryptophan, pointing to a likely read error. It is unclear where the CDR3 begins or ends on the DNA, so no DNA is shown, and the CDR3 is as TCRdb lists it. CDR3 sequence: CASSLTKTDNYGYTFGS. The V gene is TRBV7-6, the J gene TRBJ2-1; the table's D call, TRBD1, was not checked against the DNA. The CDR3 spans 17 residues, counting both ends. Germline V gene lookup returns CDR1 SGHVS and CDR2 FNYEAQ.

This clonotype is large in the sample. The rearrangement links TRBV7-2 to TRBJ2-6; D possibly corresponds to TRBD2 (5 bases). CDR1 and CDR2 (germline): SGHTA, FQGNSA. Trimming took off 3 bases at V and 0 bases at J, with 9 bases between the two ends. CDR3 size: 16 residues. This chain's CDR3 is CASSFGVSSGANVLTF. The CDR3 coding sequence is TGTGCCAGCAGCTTCGGGGTTAGCTCTGGGGCCAACGTCCTGACTTTC.

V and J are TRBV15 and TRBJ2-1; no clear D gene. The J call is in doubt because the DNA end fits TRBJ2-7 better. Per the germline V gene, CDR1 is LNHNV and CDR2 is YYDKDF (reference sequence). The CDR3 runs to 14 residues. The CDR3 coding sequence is TGTGCCACCAGCAGAGGTCAGGCCCCCTACGAGCAGTACTTC. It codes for CATSRGQAPYEQYF.

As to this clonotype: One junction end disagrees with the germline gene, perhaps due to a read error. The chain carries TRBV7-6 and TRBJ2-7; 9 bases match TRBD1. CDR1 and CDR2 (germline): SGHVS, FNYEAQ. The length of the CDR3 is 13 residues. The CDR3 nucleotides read TGTGCTAGCAGCCCGGGACAGGGTGGGGAGCAGTACTTC. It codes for CASSPGQGGEQYF. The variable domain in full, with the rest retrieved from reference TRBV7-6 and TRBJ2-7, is GAGVSQSPRYKVTKRGQDVALRCDPISGHVSLYWYRQALGQGPEFLTYFNYEAQQDKSGLPNDRFSAERPEGSISTLTIQRTEQRDSAMYRCASSPGQGGEQYFGPGTRLTVT.

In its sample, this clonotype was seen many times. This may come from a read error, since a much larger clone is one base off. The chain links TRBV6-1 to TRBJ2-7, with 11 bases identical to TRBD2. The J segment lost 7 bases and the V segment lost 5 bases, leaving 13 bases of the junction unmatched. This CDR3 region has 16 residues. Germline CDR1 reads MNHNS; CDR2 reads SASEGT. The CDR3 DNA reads TGTGCCAGCAGTTCAGAGACTAGCGGGGTATACAATGAGCAGTACTTC. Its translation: CASSSETSGVYNEQYF.

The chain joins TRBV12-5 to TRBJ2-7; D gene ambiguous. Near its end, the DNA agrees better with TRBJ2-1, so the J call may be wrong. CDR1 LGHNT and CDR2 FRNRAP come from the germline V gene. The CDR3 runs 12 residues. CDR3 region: CASGLGGNEQFF. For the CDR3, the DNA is TGTGCTAGTGGTTTGGGGGGTAATGAGCAGTTCTTC.

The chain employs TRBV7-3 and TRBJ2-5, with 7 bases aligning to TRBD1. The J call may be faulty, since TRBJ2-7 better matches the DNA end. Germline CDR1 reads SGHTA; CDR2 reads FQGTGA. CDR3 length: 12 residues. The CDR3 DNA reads TGTGCCAGCAGCACGGACAGGTACGAGCAGTACTTC. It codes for CASSTDRYEQYF.

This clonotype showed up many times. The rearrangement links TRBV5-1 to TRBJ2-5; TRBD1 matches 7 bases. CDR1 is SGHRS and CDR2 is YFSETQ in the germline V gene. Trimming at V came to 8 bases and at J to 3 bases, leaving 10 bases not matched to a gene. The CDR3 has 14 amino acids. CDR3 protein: CASRTGTAKETQYF. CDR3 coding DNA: TGCGCCAGTCGTACCGGGACAGCCAAAGAGACCCAGTACTTC.

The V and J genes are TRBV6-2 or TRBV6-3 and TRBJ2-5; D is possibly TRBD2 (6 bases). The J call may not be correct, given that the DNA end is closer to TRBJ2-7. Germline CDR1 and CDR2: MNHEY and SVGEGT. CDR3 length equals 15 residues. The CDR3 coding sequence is TGTGCCAGCAGTTACTCTGGCGGAGGGACCTACGAGCAGTACTTC. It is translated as CASSYSGGGTYEQYF.

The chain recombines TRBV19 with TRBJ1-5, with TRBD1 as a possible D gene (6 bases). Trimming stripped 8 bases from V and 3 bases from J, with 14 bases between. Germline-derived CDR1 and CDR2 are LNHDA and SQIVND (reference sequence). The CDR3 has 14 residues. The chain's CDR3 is CASERGTDNQPQHF. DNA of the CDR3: TGTGCCAGTGAAAGGGGGACCGACAATCAGCCCCAGCATTTT.

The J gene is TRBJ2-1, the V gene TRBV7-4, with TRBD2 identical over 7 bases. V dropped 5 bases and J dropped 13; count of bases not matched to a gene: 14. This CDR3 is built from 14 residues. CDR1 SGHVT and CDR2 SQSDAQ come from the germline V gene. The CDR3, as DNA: TGTGCCAGCAGCCCCCCTTGGGGAGGGGAGACCCAGTTCTTC. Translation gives CASSPPWGGETQFF. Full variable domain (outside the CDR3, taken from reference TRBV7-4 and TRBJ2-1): GAGVSQSPRYKVAKRGRDVALRCDSISGHVTLYWYRQTLGQGSEVLTYSQSDAQRDKSGRPSGRFSAERPERSVSTLKIQRTEQGDSAVYLCASSPPWGGETQFFGPGTRLTVL.

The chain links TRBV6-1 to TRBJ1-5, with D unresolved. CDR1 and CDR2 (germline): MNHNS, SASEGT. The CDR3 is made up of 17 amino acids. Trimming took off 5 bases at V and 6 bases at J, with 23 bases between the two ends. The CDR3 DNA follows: TGTGCCAGCAGTCCCCGCGCCGGACTCCTCCAAAGTCAGCCCCAGCATTTT. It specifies CASSPRAGLLQSQPQHF.

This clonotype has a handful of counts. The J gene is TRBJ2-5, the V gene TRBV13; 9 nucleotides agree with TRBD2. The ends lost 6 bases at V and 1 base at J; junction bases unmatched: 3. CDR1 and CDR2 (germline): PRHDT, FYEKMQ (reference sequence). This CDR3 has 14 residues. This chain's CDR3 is CASSPSGAQETQYF. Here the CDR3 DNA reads TGTGCCAGCAGTCCTAGCGGGGCCCAAGAGACCCAGTACTTC.

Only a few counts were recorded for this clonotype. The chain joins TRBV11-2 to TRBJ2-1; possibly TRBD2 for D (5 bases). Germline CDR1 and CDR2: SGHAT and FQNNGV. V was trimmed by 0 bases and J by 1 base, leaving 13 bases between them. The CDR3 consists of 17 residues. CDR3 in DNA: TGTGCCAGCAGCTTAGATCGCGGACTCCTTTCCTACAATGAGCAGTTCTTC. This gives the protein CASSLDRGLLSYNEQFF.

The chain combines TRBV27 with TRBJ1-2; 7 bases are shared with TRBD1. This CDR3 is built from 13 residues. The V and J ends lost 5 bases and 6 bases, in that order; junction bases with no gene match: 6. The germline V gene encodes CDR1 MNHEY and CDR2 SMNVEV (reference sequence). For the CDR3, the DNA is TGTGCCAGCAGTCCCTACCAGGGGGATGGCTACACCTTC. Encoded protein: CASSPYQGDGYTF.

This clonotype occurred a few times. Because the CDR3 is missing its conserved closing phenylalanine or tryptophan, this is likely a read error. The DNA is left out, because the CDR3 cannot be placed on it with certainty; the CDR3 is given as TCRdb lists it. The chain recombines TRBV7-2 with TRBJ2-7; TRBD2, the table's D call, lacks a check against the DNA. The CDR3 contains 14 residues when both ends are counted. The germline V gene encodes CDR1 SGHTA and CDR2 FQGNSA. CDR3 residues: CASSSTNYGYTFGS.

The CDR3 is CASSWNVFGSPAEQYF. CDR3 DNA sequence: TGTGCCAGCAGTTGGAATGTGTTTGGGTCCCCTGCCGAGCAGTACTTC. J is TRBJ2-7 and V is TRBV6-8; unclear D gene. This CDR3 is 16 amino acids long. CDR1 and CDR2 from the germline V gene are MNHGY and SAAAGT. V was shortened by 4 bases and J by 6 bases, with 22 bases between the two germline ends.

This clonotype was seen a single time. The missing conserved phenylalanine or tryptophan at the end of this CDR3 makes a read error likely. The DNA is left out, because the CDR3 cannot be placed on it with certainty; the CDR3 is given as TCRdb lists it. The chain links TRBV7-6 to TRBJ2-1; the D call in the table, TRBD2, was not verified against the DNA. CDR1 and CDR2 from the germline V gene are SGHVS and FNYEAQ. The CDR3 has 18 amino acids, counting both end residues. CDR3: CASSSGSGQGPYEQYFGN.

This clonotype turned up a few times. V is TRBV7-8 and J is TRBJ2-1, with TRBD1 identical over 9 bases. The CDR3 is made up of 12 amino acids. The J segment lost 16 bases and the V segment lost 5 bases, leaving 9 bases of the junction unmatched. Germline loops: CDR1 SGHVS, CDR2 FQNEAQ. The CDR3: CASSHTRDRDFF. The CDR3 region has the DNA TGTGCCAGCAGCCATACCCGGGACAGGGACTTCTTC.